These 25 T cell receptor beta chains share one sample of origin, sequenced in a study of technical replicates of blood from a few donors. The repertoire was sequenced with immunoSEQ multiplex PCR; TCRdb's copy has only in-frame clones and lacks some. The table includes 55,000 to 75,000 clones, approximately 83% detected once. The material sequenced was PBMCs. The receptors stem from a human donor in good health. Some clones in this sample may be carry-over from other donors' samples.

There are a few counts of this clone. This chain joins TRBV4-2 and TRBJ2-5, with 10 bases fitting TRBD1. Trimming at V came to 3 bases and at J to 2 bases, leaving 3 bases not matched to a gene. CDR3 length equals 15 residues. The germline V gene has CDR1 LGHNA and CDR2 YNFKEQ. DNA for the CDR3: TGTGCCAGCAGCCAGGGGACAGGGGTACAAGAGACCCAGTACTTC. As protein: CASSQGTGVQETQYF.

This chain uses TRBV2 with TRBJ1-2, with D uncertain. The germline V gene encodes CDR1 SNHLY and CDR2 FYNNEI. The CDR3 runs to 12 residues. V lost 6 bases and J 7 bases, leaving 12 bases between the germline ends. DNA for the CDR3: TGTGCCAGCAGCACAACAGTTTCTGGCTACACCTTC. Its protein product is CASSTTVSGYTF.

J is TRBJ2-3 and V is TRBV4-2, with D maybe TRBD1 (6 bases). The CDR3 spans 16 residues. V dropped 0 bases and J dropped 0 bases, with 10 bases sitting between them. Per germline, CDR1 LGHNA and CDR2 YNFKEQ. CDR3 residues: CASSQEDSPSTDTQYF. CDR3 DNA sequence: TGTGCCAGCAGCCAAGAGGACAGCCCTAGCACAGATACGCAGTATTTT.

The chain uses TRBV6-5 and TRBJ1-2, with 9 nucleotides matching TRBD1. This CDR3 has 14 residues. The germline CDR1 and CDR2 sequences are MNHEY and SVGAGI. V shed 5 bases and J 2 bases; nucleotides not matched to a gene: 3. The CDR3: CASSKGQGNYGYTF. The CDR3 DNA follows: TGTGCCAGCAGTAAGGGACAGGGAAACTATGGCTACACCTTC.

The J gene is TRBJ2-3, the V gene TRBV7-9; 8 positions agree with TRBD2. CDR3 size: 14 residues. Germline V CDR1 and CDR2: SEHNR, FQNEAQ (reference sequence). J was trimmed by 5 bases and V by 5 bases; bases with no gene match: 6. This CDR3 reads CASSRQTSGDTQYF. The DNA of the CDR3 is TGTGCCAGCAGCCGGCAAACTAGCGGAGATACGCAGTATTTT.

The chain couples TRBV7-9 to TRBJ1-6; D possibly corresponds to TRBD1 (6 bases). Germline CDR1 reads SEHNR; CDR2 reads FQNEAQ (reference sequence). This CDR3 has 13 residues. V gave up 5 bases and J gave up 5 bases, with 7 bases separating them. The CDR3 region has the DNA TGTGCCAGCAGCCGACAGGATAATTCACCCCTCCACTTT. Encoded protein: CASSRQDNSPLHF.

The chain recombines TRBV7-6 with TRBJ2-1, with D possibly being TRBD1 (6 bases). Germline CDR1 and CDR2: SGHVS and FNYEAQ. The CDR3 consists of 13 residues. Trimming removed 0 bases at V and 10 bases at J, with 10 bases between. The CDR3 nucleotides are TGTGCCAGCAGCTTAGCACAGGGTTTGGAGCAGTTCTTC. It translates to CASSLAQGLEQFF.

V usage is TRBV19 and J usage is TRBJ1-5; the D gene is possibly TRBD1 (6 bases). Germline CDR1 is LNHDA and CDR2 is SQIVND (reference sequence). This CDR3 is built from 11 residues. The CDR3 reads CGAGGNQPQHF. Here the CDR3 DNA reads TGTGGTGCAGGGGGCAATCAGCCCCAGCATTTT.

The V call is TRBV5-6, the J call TRBJ1-2; no definite D call. The CDR3 is made up of 14 amino acids. CDR1 is SGHDT and CDR2 is YYEEEE in the germline V gene. Trimming left V 4 bases short and J 9 bases short, with 19 bases between. CDR3 sequence (DNA): TGTGCCAGCAGCCCATATGATATCTATGGTAGCTACACCTTC. It encodes CASSPYDIYGSYTF.

This clone was seen just once. The V gene is TRBV9, the J gene TRBJ2-7; D uncertain. This CDR3 is 14 amino acids long. Trimming removed 0 bases from V and 5 bases from J, with 12 bases in between. Germline-derived CDR1 and CDR2 are SGDLS and YYNGEE. CDR3 nucleotides: TGTGCCAGCAGCGTAGCCGAGGTCCATAACGAGCAGTACTTC. Translating gives CASSVAEVHNEQYF. Supplemented by reference TRBV9 and TRBJ2-7, the full variable domain reads DSGVTQTPKHLITATGQRVTLRCSPRSGDLSVYWYQQSLDQGLQFLIQYYNGEERAKGNILERFSAQQFPDLHSELNLSSLELGDSALYFCASSVAEVHNEQYFGPGTRLTVT.

V gene TRBV7-8 combines with J gene TRBJ2-1; D uncertain. The CDR3 covers 15 residues. Germline lookup yields CDR1 SGHVS and CDR2 FQNEAQ. Deletions cut 4 bases from V and 0 bases from J, with 10 bases between. The CDR3 here is CASSYTSSSYNEQFF. The CDR3 DNA reads TGTGCCAGCAGCTATACCTCGAGCTCCTACAATGAGCAGTTCTTC.

The chain joins TRBV30 to TRBJ2-7; 7 bases fit TRBD1. There are 12 residues in the CDR3. Germline V gene sequence: CDR1 GTSNPN, CDR2 SVGIG (reference sequence). V shed 2 bases, J shed 6 bases, and the junction held 4 bases outside the gene matches. CDR3 bases: TGTGCCTGGAGTCCAGGGGGTCTCGAGCAGTACTTC. Its translation: CAWSPGGLEQYF.

The J gene is TRBJ2-1, the V gene TRBV18; tentative D call: TRBD1 (5 bases). Germline-derived CDR1 and CDR2 are KGHSH and LQKENI. The CDR3 totals 14 residues. The germline V and J ends were trimmed by 2 bases and 7 bases, with 12 bases remaining between them. CDR3 residues: CASSPFHRSNEQFF. CDR3 bases: TGTGCCAGCTCACCATTTCACAGGAGTAATGAGCAGTTCTTC.

For the CDR3, the DNA is TGTGCCAGCAGTTACAGGTCGGGAGATACGCAGTATTTT. It specifies CASSYRSGDTQYF. The rearrangement joins TRBV6-6 to TRBJ2-3, with D unresolved. This CDR3 is built from 13 residues. Germline lookup yields CDR1 MNHNY and CDR2 SVGAGI (reference sequence). V was cut by 2 bases and J by 5 bases, with 8 bases left in between.

The chain couples TRBV9 to TRBJ2-7; 8 bases fit TRBD2. In germline, CDR1 is SGDLS, CDR2 YYNGEE. CDR3 length: 15 residues. V lost 0 bases to trimming and J lost 3 bases; unmatched junction nucleotides: 5. The CDR3 coding sequence is TGTGCCAGCAGCGTAGGAAATAGCGGGGACTACGAGCAGTACTTC. Translated: CASSVGNSGDYEQYF.

DNA of the CDR3: TGCGCCAGCAGCGGCCGGGACAGGGATGGCTACACCTTC. Protein sequence: CASSGRDRDGYTF. This sequence joins TRBV4-3 and TRBJ1-2; 9 bases line up with TRBD1. Trimming took 5 bases from V and 6 from J; bases not matched to a gene: 4. The CDR3 has 13 amino acids. Looked up from germline, CDR1 is LGHNA and CDR2 is YSLEER.

The genes are TRBV19 and TRBJ1-5; a weak D match, TRBD1 (6 bases). This CDR3 region has 14 residues. V was shortened by 4 bases and J by 2 bases, with 9 bases between the two germline ends. The germline gives CDR1 LNHDA, CDR2 SQIVND (reference sequence). The CDR3 DNA reads TGTGCCAGTAGTACCACAGGGCGCAATCAGCCCCAGCATTTT. This translates into CASSTTGRNQPQHF.

J is TRBJ2-1 and V is TRBV7-3, with TRBD2 matching over 8 bases. CDR1 is SGHTA and CDR2 is FQGTGA in the germline V gene. V lost 5 bases and J lost 6; bases outside the gene matches: 9. The CDR3 loop spans 15 amino acids. CDR3 region: CASSPMSGGTNEQFF. CDR3 DNA: TGTGCCAGCAGCCCCATGAGCGGGGGTACCAATGAGCAGTTCTTC.

The chain carries TRBV30 and TRBJ2-7; TRBD2 might be the D (6 bases). Deletions cut 3 bases from V and 2 bases from J, with 11 bases between. Germline V gene lookup returns CDR1 GTSNPN and CDR2 SVGIG (reference sequence). The CDR3 sequence is 13 residues long. CDR3 sequence (DNA): TGTGCCTGGAGGGAGGGTAGGACCTACGAGCAGTACTTC. Translated, it gives CAWREGRTYEQYF. Full variable domain (rest looked up from reference TRBV30 and TRBJ2-7): SQTIHQWPATLVQPVGSPLSLECTVEGTSNPNLYWYRQAAGRGLQLLFYSVGIGQISSEVPQNLSASRPQDRQFILSSKKLLLSDSGFYLCAWREGRTYEQYFGPGTRLTVT.

This chain connects TRBV10-2 to TRBJ2-1; 11 bases fit TRBD2. Trimming removed 6 bases from V and 6 bases from J; junction bases left unmatched: 4. CDR3 length equals 14 residues. Germline CDR1 WSHSY, CDR2 SAAADI. The CDR3 nucleotides read TGCGCCAGCAGCGGACTAGCGGGTTTCAATGAGCAGTTCTTC. Translation gives CASSGLAGFNEQFF.

The chain links TRBV27 to TRBJ2-7; tentative D call: TRBD2 (6 bases). Germline V gives CDR1 MNHEY, CDR2 SMNVEV (reference sequence). The CDR3 is made up of 15 amino acids. The V gene lost 5 bases and the J gene lost 3 bases, with 17 bases spanning the gap. Here the CDR3 DNA reads TGTGCCAGCAGTATGTATCCGGGAGCCAGCTACGAGCAGTACTTC. This codes for CASSMYPGASYEQYF.

The chain recombines TRBV5-6 with TRBJ1-2; 7 bases match TRBD1. Germline-derived CDR1 and CDR2 are SGHDT and YYEEEE. The CDR3 totals 14 residues. The V segment lost 0 bases and the J segment 4 bases; nucleotides outside the gene matches: 3. The CDR3 region is CASSLADRVYGYTF. In nucleotides, the CDR3 is TGTGCCAGCAGCTTGGCCGACAGGGTCTATGGCTACACCTTC.

The V call is TRBV27, the J call TRBJ1-1; TRBD1 is a possible D gene (6 bases). With 5 bases removed from V and 3 bases from J, the gap between germline ends came to 16 bases. The V gene's germline CDR1 is MNHEY and CDR2 SMNVEV (reference sequence). This CDR3 is 15 amino acids long. CDR3 in amino acids: CASSLSGGAHTEAFF. In DNA, the CDR3 is TGTGCCAGCAGTCTCAGTGGGGGGGCACACACTGAAGCTTTCTTT.

V gene TRBV11-2 combines with J gene TRBJ2-5, with a weak D call TRBD2 (6 bases). CDR1 SGHAT and CDR2 FQNNGV come from the germline V gene. The V and J ends lost 6 bases and 9 bases respectively, with 11 bases between them. The CDR3 runs to 11 residues. The DNA for the CDR3 is TGTGCCAGCAGTAAAGGAGGGGCCCAGTACTTC. Translating gives CASSKGGAQYF.

The rearrangement links TRBV7-2 to TRBJ1-5; D is ambiguous. Germline CDR1 is SGHTA and CDR2 is FQGNSA. Trimming shortened V by 1 base and J by 0 bases, and 7 bases separated the two germline ends. The CDR3 contains 15 residues. The CDR3 reads CASSLDRDSNQPQHF. CDR3 nucleotide sequence: TGTGCCAGCAGCTTAGACAGAGATAGCAATCAGCCCCAGCATTTT.